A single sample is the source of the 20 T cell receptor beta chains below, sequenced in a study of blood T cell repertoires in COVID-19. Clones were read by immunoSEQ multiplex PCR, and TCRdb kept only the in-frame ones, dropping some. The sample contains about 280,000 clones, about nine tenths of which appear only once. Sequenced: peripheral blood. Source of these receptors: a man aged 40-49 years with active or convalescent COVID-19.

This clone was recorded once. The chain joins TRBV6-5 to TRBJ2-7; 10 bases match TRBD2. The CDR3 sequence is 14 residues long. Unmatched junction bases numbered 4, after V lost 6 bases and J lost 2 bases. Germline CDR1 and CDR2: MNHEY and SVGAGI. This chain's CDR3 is CASSKLAGAYEQYF. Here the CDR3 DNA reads TGTGCCAGCAGCAAGCTAGCGGGGGCCTACGAGCAGTACTTC.

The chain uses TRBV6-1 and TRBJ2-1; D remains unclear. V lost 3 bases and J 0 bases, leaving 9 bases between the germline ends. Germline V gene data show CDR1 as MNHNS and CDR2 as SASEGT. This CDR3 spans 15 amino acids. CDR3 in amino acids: CASSDSPSSYNEQFF. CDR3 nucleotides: TGTGCCAGCAGTGATTCACCTAGCTCCTACAATGAGCAGTTCTTC.

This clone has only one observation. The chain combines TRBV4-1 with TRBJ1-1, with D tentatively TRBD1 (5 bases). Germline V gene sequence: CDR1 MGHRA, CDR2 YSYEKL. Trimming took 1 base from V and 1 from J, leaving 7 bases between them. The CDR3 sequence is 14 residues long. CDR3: CASSQVQGNTEAFF. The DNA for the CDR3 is TGCGCCAGCAGCCAAGTGCAGGGGAACACTGAAGCTTTCTTT.

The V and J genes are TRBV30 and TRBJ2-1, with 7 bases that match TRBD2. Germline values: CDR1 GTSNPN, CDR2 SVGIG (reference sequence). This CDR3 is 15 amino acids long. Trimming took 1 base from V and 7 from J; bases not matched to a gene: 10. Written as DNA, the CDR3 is TGTGCCTGGAGTGCAGCGGGACGGGCTCGGAATGAGCAGTTCTTC. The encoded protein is CAWSAAGRARNEQFF.

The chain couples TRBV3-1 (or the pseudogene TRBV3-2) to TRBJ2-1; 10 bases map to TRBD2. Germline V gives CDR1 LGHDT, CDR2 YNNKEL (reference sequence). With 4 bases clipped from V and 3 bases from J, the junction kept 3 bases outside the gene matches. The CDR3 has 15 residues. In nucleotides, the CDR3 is TGTGCCAGCAGCCGACGGACTAGCGGCTACAATGAGCAGTTCTTC. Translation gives CASSRRTSGYNEQFF.

This CDR3 reads CASSLRGAGETQYF. As DNA, the CDR3 is TGTGCCAGCAGTCTACGGGGGGCCGGAGAGACCCAGTACTTC. This chain joins TRBV2 and TRBJ2-5; D might be TRBD2 (7 bases). The germline gives CDR1 SNHLY, CDR2 FYNNEI. V shed 5 bases and J shed 4 bases, with 14 bases lying between them. The CDR3 contains 14 residues.

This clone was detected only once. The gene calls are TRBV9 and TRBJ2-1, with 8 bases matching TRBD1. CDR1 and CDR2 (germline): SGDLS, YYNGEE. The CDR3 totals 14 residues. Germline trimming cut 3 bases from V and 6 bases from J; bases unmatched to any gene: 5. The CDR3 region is CASSARGRINEQFF. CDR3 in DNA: TGTGCCAGCAGCGCCAGGGGGCGCATCAATGAGCAGTTCTTC.

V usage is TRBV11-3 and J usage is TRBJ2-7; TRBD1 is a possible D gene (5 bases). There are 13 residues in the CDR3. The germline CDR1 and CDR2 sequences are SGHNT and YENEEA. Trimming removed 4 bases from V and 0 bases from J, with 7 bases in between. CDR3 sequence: CASSSGPSYEQYF. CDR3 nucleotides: TGTGCCAGCAGCTCAGGGCCCTCCTACGAGCAGTACTTC.

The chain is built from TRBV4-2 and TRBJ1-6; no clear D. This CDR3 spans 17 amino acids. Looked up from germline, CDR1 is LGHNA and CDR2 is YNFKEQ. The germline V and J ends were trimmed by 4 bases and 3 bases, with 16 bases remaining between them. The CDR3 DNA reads TGTGCCAGCAGCCGAAGCGGCGACGGCTACTATAATTCACCCCTCCACTTT. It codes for CASSRSGDGYYNSPLHF.

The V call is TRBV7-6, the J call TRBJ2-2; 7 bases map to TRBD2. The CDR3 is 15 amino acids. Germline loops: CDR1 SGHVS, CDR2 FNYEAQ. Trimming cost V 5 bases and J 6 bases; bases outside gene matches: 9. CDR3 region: CASSTSGIQAGELFF. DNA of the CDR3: TGTGCCAGCAGCACCAGCGGGATTCAGGCCGGGGAGCTGTTTTTT.

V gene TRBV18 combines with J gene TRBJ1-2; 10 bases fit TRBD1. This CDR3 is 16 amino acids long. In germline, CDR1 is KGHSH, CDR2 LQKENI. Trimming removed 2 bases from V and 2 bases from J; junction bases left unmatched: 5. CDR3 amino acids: CASSPTSGQGNYGYTF. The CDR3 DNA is TGTGCCAGCTCACCAACTTCGGGACAGGGGAACTATGGCTACACCTTC.

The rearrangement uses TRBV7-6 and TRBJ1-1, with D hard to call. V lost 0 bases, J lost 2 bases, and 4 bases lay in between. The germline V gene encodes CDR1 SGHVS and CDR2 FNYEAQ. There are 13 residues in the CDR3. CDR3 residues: CASSLATNTEAFF. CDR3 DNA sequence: TGTGCCAGCAGCTTAGCTACTAACACTGAAGCTTTCTTT.

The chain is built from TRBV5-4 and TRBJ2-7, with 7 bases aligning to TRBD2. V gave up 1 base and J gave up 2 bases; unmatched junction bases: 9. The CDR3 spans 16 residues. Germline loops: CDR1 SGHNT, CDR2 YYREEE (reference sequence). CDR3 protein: CASSLRPASGTYEQYF. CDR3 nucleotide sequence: TGTGCCAGCAGCTTGCGTCCGGCTAGCGGAACCTACGAGCAGTACTTC.

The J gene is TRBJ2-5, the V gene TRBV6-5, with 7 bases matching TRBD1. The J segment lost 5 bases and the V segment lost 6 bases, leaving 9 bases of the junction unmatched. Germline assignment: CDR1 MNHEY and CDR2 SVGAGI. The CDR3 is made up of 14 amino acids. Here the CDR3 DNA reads TGTGCCAGCAGCGCACGACAGGGTTTGGAGACCCAGTACTTC. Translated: CASSARQGLETQYF.

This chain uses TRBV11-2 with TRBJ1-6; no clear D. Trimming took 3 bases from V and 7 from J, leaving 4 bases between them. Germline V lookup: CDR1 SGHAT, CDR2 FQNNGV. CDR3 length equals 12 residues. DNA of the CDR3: TGTGCCAGCAGCTTCCCGAATTCACCCCTCCACTTT. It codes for CASSFPNSPLHF.

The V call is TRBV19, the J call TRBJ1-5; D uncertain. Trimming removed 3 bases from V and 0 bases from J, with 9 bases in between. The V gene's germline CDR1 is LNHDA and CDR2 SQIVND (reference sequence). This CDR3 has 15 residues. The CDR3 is CASSIGGLSNQPQHF. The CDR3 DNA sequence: TGTGCCAGTAGTATTGGTGGGCTTAGCAATCAGCCCCAGCATTTT.

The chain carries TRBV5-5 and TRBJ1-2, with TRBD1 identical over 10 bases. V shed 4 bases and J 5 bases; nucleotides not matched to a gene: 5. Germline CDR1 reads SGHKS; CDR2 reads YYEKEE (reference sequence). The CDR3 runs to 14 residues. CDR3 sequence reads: CASSNGTGDYGYTF. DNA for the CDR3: TGTGCCAGCAGCAATGGGACAGGGGATTATGGCTACACCTTC.

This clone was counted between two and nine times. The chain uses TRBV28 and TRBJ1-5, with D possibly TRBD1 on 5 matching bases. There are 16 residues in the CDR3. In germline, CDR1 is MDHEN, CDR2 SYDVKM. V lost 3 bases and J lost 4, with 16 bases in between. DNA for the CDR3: TGTGCCAGCAGTTTGGGGCAGGGAAGAAGTAATCAGCCCCAGCATTTT. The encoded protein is CASSLGQGRSNQPQHF.

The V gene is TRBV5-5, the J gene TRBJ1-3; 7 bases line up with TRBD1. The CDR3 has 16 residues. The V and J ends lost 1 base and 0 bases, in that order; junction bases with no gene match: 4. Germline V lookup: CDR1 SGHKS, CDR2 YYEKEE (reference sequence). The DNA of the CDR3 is TGTGCCAGCAGCTTGCAGGGGGACCCCTCTGGAAACACCATATATTTT. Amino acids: CASSLQGDPSGNTIYF.

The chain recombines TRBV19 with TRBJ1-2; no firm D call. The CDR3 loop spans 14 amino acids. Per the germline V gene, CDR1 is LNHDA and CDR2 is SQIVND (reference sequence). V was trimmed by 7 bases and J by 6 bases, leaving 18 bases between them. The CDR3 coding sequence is TGTGCCAGTACACTTAGTTGGGGAGTGGATGGCTACACCTTC. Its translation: CASTLSWGVDGYTF.